The clone carrying this T cell receptor (beta chain) was observed a single time. Its antigen is unknown. This entry is derived from a study of CD8 T cells in Susac syndrome. Study outcomes and limitations: The authors acknowledged that their TCR sequencing and HLA analysis involved a relatively small number of individuals.

From germline, CDR1 is MGHRA and CDR2 YSYEKL. With V trimmed by 1 base and J by 5 bases, 6 bases remained unmatched. The CDR3 sequence is 15 residues long. The authors reverse transcribed about 0.5 to 1 ug RNA with random hexamers. An immunoSEQ multiplex PCR generated amplified TCR beta CDR3 products spanning 54 Vbeta and 13 Jbeta. TCRdb processed the immunoSEQ multiplex PCR reads anew with MiXCR; each CDR3 protein has one entry. This table has approximately 150,000 distinct CDR3 sequences, approximately 95% appearing once. Controls were age- and sex-matched healthy donors. FACS enriched CD8+ TEMRA cells, while bulk CD8+ and CD4+ were negatively isolated.

The TCR originated in a human donor in good health. The chain links TRBV4-1 to TRBJ1-1, with 8 bases lining up with TRBD1. Sample: CD4+ T cells from PBMCs. The CDR3 nucleotides are TGCGCCAGCAGCCAAGGTGTCAGGGGGCTGACTGAAGCTTTCTTT. Amino acid sequence: CASSQGVRGLTEAFF.